This entry features one T cell receptor (beta chain) sequence. Its target is not known. The source of the sample is a study of post-analysis software for immune sequencing data. Study context: Patients with relapsing-remitting, secondary progressive and progressive-relapsing multiple sclerosis courses were all represented.

Per germline, CDR1 MNHEY and CDR2 SMNVEV (reference sequence). Trimming left V 8 bases short and J 1 base short, with 18 bases between. The CDR3 is made up of 15 amino acids. Study-level points and caveats: TRBV5-6, TRBV5-1 and TRBV20-1 were among four to six TRBV segments more frequent in patients than controls. Controls significantly exceeded multiple sclerosis patients in normalized Chao1 diversity.

The authors incorporated unique molecular identifiers into the TCR beta cDNA libraries. There were roughly 0.95 to 10 million T cells, and approximately 500,000 cDNA molecules came from them. Each CDR3 protein is one row after TCRdb ran MiXCR on the PCR reads. The repertoire holds approximately 690,000 distinct CDR3 sequences, with around 60% as singletons. The V and J genes are TRBV27 and TRBJ2-7, with TRBD1 as a possible D gene (5 bases). What was sequenced was blood. This sequence originates from a girl between 2 and 10 years old with multiple sclerosis. This CDR3 reads CASDFFRGDSYEQYF. As DNA, the CDR3 is TGTGCCAGCGACTTCTTTAGGGGCGATTCCTACGAGCAGTACTTC.